This T cell receptor (beta chain) emerged from a study of CD8 T cells in Susac syndrome. Concerning this clonotype: What it recognizes is unknown.

CD8+ and CD4+ T cells taken from blood had their TCR beta sequenced. Random-hexamer reverse transcription was applied to roughly 0.5 to 1 ug RNA. TCRdb reprocessed the immunoSEQ multiplex PCR reads via MiXCR and lists one record per CDR3 protein. The repertoire holds some 120,000 distinct CDR3 sequences, about 94% seen once, with 0.1% to 0.15% in the top ten. The V segment lost 4 bases and the J segment 5 bases; nucleotides outside the gene matches: 8. Germline V gene data show CDR1 as LGHDT and CDR2 as YNNKEL (reference sequence). This CDR3 is 15 amino acids long. Study results and limitations: The study conceded that relatively few individuals underwent its TCR sequencing and HLA analysis.

The chain links TRBV3-1 to TRBJ2-7; TRBD2 matches 10 bases. This TCR derives from a human donor with multiple sclerosis. Input material: CD4+ T cells from PBMCs. The CDR3 DNA is TGTGCCAGCAGCCGCCCTAGCGGGAGTGTCCACGAGCAGTACTTC. The encoded protein is CASSRPSGSVHEQYF.